The rows below give T cell receptor beta chains drawn from one sample of a study of control samples from healthy donors and cancer patients. Data came from immunoSEQ multiplex PCR; TCRdb stores just in-frame clones and leaves some out. Seen here are 45,000 to 60,000 clones, about nine tenths observed once, and the top ten hold over 11%. Source material: PBMCs. These receptors were collected from a man between 60 and 75 years old with head and neck cancer. The CDR3 runs from the conserved cysteine through the conserved F or W. D genes are given only for firm matches. The size entry is marked missing in some rows and otherwise reads once, few, many or a size class.

TRBV4-2	TRBJ2-6	.	.	CASSQDKSSGANVLTF	TGTGCCAGCAGCCAAGATAAGAGTTCTGGGGCCAACGTCCTGACTTTC
TRBV29-1	TRBJ2-1	.	TRBD2	CSVPGLAGNEQFF	TGCAGCGTCCCGGGACTAGCAGGCAATGAGCAGTTCTTC
TRBV5-1	TRBJ2-3	.	TRBD1	CASSSTGEYTDTQYF	TGCGCCAGCAGCTCGACAGGGGAATACACAGATACGCAGTATTTT
TRBV11-2	TRBJ2-3	once	.	CASTSPLGTDTQYF	TGTGCCAGCACCTCCCCTCTAGGCACAGATACGCAGTATTTT
TRBV2	TRBJ1-6	few	.	CASSVGVQSPLHF	TGTGCCAGCAGTGTAGGGGTTCAGTCACCCCTCCACTTT
TRBV7-2	TRBJ1-4	.	.	CASSPSGGSGEKLFF	TGTGCCAGCAGCCCTAGCGGGGGATCAGGAGAAAAACTGTTTTTT
TRBV4-2	TRBJ2-3	.	.	CASSPSLGALTDTQYF	TGTGCCAGCAGCCCCTCGCTGGGAGCCCTCACAGATACGCAGTATTTT
TRBV18	TRBJ2-1	.	.	CASSPRGPTSYNEQFF	TGTGCCAGCTCACCAAGAGGCCCAACTTCCTACAATGAGCAGTTCTTC
TRBV19	TRBJ1-5	.	.	CASSAQGDDNQPQHF	TGTGCCAGTAGCGCCCAGGGTGATGACAATCAGCCCCAGCATTTT
TRBV30	TRBJ2-7	.	TRBD1	CAWSAGQAESYEQYF	TGTGCCTGGAGTGCGGGACAGGCCGAATCCTACGAGCAGTACTTC
TRBV7-2	TRBJ1-2	.	.	CASSLMSGKDGYTF	TGTGCCAGCAGCTTAATGTCAGGGAAAGATGGCTACACCTTC
TRBV5-4	TRBJ2-3	.	.	CASSLRSTDTQYF	TGTGCCAGCAGCTTACGTAGCACAGATACGCAGTATTTT
TRBV28	TRBJ2-7	.	TRBD1	CASRDRSSYEQYF	TGTGCCAGTCGGGACAGAAGCTCCTACGAGCAGTACTTC
TRBV7-9	TRBJ2-7	.	TRBD1	CASSLARGQTPREQYF	TGTGCCAGCAGCTTAGCCCGGGGACAGACGCCCAGGGAGCAGTACTTC
TRBV3-1/TRBV3-2	TRBJ1-2	.	TRBD1	CASSQDMTGATTF	TGTGCCAGCAGCCAAGACATGACAGGGGCGACCACCTTC
TRBV7-2	TRBJ2-7	.	.	CASSLSYSRQYEQYF	TGTGCCAGCAGCTTATCCTACAGTCGCCAATACGAGCAGTACTTC
TRBV7-6	TRBJ2-5	.	.	CASSYAVGAQETQYF	TGTGCCAGCAGCTACGCCGTGGGGGCCCAGGAGACCCAGTACTTC
TRBV27	TRBJ2-1	.	.	CASSLLGVSYNEQFF	TGTGCCAGCAGTTTACTCGGCGTTTCCTACAATGAGCAGTTCTTC
TRBV18	TRBJ2-7	.	.	CASSPNRKSYEQYF	TGTGCCAGCTCACCGAACAGGAAAAGCTACGAGCAGTACTTC
TRBV12-3/TRBV12-4	TRBJ2-7	.	.	CASSLSGIEQYF	TGTGCCAGCAGTTTATCGGGGATCGAGCAGTACTTC
TRBV27	TRBJ2-3	once	TRBD2	CASSLGLAGGPSTDTQYF	TGTGCCAGCAGTTTAGGACTAGCGGGAGGACCTAGCACAGATACGCAGTATTTT
TRBV2	TRBJ1-5	.	.	CASSEGVSSRAQHF	TGTGCCAGCAGTGAAGGGGTTTCCAGTCGGGCCCAGCATTTT
TRBV4-2	TRBJ2-2	.	.	CASSQGTAPIGELFF	TGTGCCAGCAGCCAAGGGACGGCTCCTATCGGGGAGCTGTTTTTT
TRBV30	TRBJ1-5	few	.	CAWRGPGRGQPQHF	TGTGCCTGGAGGGGGCCGGGACGGGGTCAGCCCCAGCATTTT
TRBV6-5	TRBJ2-1	.	TRBD1	CASSHPGQAYNEQFF	TGTGCCAGCAGCCACCCGGGACAGGCCTACAATGAGCAGTTCTTC
TRBV6-5	TRBJ1-4	.	.	CASRGWTNEKLFF	TGTGCCAGCAGGGGGTGGACTAATGAAAAACTGTTTTTT
TRBV11-2	TRBJ1-3	.	TRBD1	CASSEQGARGVLGNTIYF	TGTGCCAGCTCTGAACAGGGGGCGCGAGGAGTGCTCGGAAACACCATATATTTT
TRBV9	TRBJ1-1	.	.	CASSTGRETEAFF	TGTGCCAGCAGCACGGGGAGGGAGACTGAAGCTTTCTTT